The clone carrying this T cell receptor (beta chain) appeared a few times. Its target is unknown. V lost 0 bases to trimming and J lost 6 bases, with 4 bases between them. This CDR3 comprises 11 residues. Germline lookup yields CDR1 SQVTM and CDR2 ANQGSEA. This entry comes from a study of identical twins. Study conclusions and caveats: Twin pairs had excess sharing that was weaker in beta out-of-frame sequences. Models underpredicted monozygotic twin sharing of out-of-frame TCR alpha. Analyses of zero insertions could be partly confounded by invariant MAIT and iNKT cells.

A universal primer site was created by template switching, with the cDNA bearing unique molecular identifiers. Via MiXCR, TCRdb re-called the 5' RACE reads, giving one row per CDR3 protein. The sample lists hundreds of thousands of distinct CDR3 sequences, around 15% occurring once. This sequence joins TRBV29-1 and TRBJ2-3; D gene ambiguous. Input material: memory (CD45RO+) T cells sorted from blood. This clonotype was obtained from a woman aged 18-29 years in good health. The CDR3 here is CSVEESDTQYF. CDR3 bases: TGCAGCGTTGAAGAATCGGATACGCAGTATTTT.